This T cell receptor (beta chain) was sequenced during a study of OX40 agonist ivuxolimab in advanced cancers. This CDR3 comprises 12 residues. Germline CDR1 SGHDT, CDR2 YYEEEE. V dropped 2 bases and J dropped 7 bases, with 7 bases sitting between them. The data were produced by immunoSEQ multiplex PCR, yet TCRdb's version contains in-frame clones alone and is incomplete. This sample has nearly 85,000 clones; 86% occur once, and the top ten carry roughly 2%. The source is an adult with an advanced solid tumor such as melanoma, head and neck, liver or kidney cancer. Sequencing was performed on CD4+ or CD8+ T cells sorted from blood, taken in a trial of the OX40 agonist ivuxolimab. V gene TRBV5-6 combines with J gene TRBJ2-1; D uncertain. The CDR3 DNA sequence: TGTGCCAGCAGCTTCGTGGGTAATGAGCAGTTCTTC. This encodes CASSFVGNEQFF.